The entry below describes one TCR beta chain. Its target is unknown. This record comes from a study of T cell repertoires in cytomegalovirus infection. About the research overall: Based on public TCR beta signatures, there were indications of CMV infection and of a matching HLA type. Study-level findings and limits: HLA-C-restricted TCR beta clonotypes specific for CMV led the ex vivo response. Adding up the frequency of public TCR beta families identified people who carried CMV plus the relevant HLA.

TCRdb used MiXCR to reprocess the reads, holding one entry per CDR3 protein. This table holds approximately 700,000 distinct CDR3 sequences, roughly 35% found once. Between the trimmed V and J ends, which lost 6 bases and 0 bases, there was a span of 17 bases. The germline gives CDR1 SGHAT, CDR2 FQNNGV. The CDR3 covers 16 residues. Material for sequencing was PBMCs. The sequence was obtained from a human donor in good health (CMV status not recorded). Some clones in this sample may be carry-over from other donors' samples. This rearrangement joins TRBV11-2 to TRBJ1-1, with no clear D. CDR3 amino acids: CASSPIGRIMNTEAFF. The CDR3 DNA reads TGTGCCAGCAGTCCTATCGGACGGATTATGAACACTGAAGCTTTCTTT.